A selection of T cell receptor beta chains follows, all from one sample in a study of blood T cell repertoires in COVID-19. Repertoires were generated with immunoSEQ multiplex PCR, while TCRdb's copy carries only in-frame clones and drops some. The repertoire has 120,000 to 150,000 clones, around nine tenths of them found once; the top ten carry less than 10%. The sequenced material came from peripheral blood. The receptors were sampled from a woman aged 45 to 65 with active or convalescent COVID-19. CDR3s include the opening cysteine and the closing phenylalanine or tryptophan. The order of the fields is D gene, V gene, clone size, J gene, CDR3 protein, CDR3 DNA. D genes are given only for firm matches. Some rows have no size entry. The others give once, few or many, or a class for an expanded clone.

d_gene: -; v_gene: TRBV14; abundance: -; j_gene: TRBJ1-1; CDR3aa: CASSQDLWNTEAFF; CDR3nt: TGTGCCAGCAGCCAAGATCTCTGGAACACTGAAGCTTTCTTT
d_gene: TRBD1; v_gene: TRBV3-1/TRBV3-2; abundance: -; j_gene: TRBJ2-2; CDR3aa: CASSYGTGNTGELFF; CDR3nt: TGTGCCAGCAGTTACGGGACAGGGAACACCGGGGAGCTGTTTTTT
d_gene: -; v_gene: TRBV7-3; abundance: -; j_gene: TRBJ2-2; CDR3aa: CASSIQGGGTGELFF; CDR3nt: TGTGCCAGCAGCATTCAGGGAGGAGGCACCGGGGAGCTGTTTTTT
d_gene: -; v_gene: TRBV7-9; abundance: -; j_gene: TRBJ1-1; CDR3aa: CASSFSYGGDTEAFF; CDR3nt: TGTGCCAGCAGCTTTAGTTATGGCGGGGACACTGAAGCTTTCTTT
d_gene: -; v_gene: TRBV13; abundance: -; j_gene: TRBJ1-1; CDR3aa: CASSPTLLRNTEAFF; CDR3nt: TGTGCCAGCAGCCCTACCCTTCTTAGGAACACTGAAGCTTTCTTT
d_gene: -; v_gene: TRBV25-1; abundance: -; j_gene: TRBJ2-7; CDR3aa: CASSSGAANSYEQYF; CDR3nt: TGTGCCAGCAGCTCAGGGGCTGCCAACTCCTACGAGCAGTACTTC
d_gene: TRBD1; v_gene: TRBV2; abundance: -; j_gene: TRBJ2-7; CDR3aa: CASRGGHSYEQYF; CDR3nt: TGTGCCAGCAGAGGGGGCCACTCCTACGAGCAGTACTTC
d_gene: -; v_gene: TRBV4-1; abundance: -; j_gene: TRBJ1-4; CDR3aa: CASSQAKGRRTNEKLFF; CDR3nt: TGCGCCAGCAGCCAAGCGAAGGGGCGGAGAACTAATGAAAAACTGTTTTTT
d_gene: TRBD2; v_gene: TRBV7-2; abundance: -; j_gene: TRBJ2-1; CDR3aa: CASSSLGLAGVGAEQFF; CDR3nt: TGTGCCAGCAGCTCCCTTGGGCTAGCGGGAGTGGGTGCTGAGCAGTTCTTC
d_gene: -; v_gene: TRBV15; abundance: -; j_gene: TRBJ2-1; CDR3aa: CATSRGRSSYNEQFF; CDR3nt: TGTGCCACCAGCAGAGGCCGCAGCTCCTACAATGAGCAGTTCTTC
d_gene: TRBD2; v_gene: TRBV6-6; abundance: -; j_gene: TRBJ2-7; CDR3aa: CASSRLAGGPTYEQYF; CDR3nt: TGTGCCAGCAGTAGGCTAGCGGGAGGGCCGACCTACGAGCAGTACTTC
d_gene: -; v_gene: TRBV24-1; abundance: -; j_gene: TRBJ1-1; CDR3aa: CATRNSMNTEAFF; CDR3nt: TGTGCCACCAGAAATTCCATGAACACTGAAGCTTTCTTT
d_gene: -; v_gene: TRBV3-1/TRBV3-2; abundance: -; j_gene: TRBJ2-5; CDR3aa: CASRDSKETQYF; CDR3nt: TGTGCCAGCCGCGACAGTAAAGAGACCCAGTACTTC
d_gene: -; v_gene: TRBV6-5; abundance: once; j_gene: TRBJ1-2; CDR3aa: CASRGTGGNNYGYTF; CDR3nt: TGTGCCAGCAGAGGCACAGGAGGGAACAACTATGGCTACACCTTC
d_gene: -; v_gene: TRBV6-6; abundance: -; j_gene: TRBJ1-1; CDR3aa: CASSYLAGDQGGEAFF; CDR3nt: TGTGCCAGCAGTTACCTGGCAGGGGATCAGGGAGGGGAAGCTTTCTTT
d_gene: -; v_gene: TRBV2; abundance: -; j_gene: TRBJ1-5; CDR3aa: CASSQTRSNNQPQHF; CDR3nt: TGTGCCAGCAGTCAGACGCGGAGTAACAATCAGCCCCAGCATTTT
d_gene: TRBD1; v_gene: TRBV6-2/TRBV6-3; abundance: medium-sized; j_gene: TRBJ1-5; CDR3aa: CASSGTDNQPQHF; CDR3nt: TGTGCCAGCAGTGGGACAGATAATCAGCCCCAGCATTTT
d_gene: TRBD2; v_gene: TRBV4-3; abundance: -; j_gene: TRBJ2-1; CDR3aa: CASSQGTSGYNEQFF; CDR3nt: TGCGCCAGCAGCCAAGGGACTAGCGGGTACAATGAGCAGTTCTTC
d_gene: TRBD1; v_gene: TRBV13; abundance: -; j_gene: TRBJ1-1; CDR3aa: CASSPRTGNTEAFF; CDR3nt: TGTGCCAGCAGCCCCCGGACAGGGAACACTGAAGCTTTCTTT
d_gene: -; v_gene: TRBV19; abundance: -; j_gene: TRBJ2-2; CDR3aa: CASSMASKDGELFF; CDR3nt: TGTGCCAGTAGTATGGCTAGCAAAGACGGGGAGCTGTTTTTT
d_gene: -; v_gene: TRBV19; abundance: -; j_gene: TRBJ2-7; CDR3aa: CASSLTGPSYEQYF; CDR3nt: TGTGCCAGTAGCCTTACAGGGCCCTCCTACGAGCAGTACTTC
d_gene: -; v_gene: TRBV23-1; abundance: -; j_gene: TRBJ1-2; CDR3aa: CASSPLSPPLRSNYTF; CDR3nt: TGCGCCAGCAGCCCTCTCTCACCCCCACTCAGGTCCAACTACACCTTC
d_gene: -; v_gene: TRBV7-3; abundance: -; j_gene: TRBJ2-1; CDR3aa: CASSLSSYNEQFF; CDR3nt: TGTGCCAGCAGTCTCAGCTCCTACAATGAGCAGTTCTTC
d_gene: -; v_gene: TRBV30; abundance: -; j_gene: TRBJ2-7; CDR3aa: CAWSQASSYEQYF; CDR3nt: TGTGCCTGGTCACAGGCGAGCTCCTACGAGCAGTACTTC
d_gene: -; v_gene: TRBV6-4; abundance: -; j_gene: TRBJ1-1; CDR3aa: CASRAGTEAFF; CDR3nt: TGTGCCAGCAGAGCGGGCACTGAAGCTTTCTTT
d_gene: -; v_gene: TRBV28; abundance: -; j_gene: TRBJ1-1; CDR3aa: CASSLWQGLANTEAFF; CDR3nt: TGTGCCAGCAGTTTGTGGCAGGGGTTAGCGAACACTGAAGCTTTCTTT
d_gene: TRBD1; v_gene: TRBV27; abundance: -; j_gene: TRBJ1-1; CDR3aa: CASKSPSRDRGSEAFF; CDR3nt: TGTGCCAGCAAGTCTCCGTCCCGGGACAGGGGGTCGGAAGCTTTCTTT
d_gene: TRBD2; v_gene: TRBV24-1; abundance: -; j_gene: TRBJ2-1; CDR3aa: CATSVGLAGANEQFF; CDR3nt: TGTGCCACCAGTGTTGGACTAGCGGGAGCTAATGAGCAGTTCTTC
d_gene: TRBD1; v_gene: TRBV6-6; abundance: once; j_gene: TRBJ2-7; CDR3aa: CASSYSRGLEQYF; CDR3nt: TGTGCCAGCAGTTACAGCAGGGGGCTCGAGCAGTACTTC
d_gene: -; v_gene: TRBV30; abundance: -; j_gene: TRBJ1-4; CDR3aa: CAWSRTAEKLFF; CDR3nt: TGTGCCTGGAGTAGGACTGCGGAAAAACTGTTTTTT
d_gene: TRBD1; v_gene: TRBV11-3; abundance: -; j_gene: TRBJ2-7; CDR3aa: CASSATGGSEQYF; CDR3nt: TGTGCCAGCAGCGCTACAGGGGGTAGCGAGCAGTACTTC
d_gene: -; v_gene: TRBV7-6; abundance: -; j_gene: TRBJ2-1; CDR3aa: CASSASLAGSYNEQFF; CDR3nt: TGTGCCAGCAGCGCCTCTTTAGCTGGCTCCTACAATGAGCAGTTCTTC
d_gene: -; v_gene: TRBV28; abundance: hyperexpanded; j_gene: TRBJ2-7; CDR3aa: CASSRTVYEQYF; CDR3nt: TGTGCCAGCAGCAGGACAGTTTACGAGCAGTACTTC
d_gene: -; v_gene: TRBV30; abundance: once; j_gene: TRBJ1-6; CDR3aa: CACQGFGNSPLHF; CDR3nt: TGTGCCTGTCAGGGTTTTGGTAATTCACCCCTCCACTTT
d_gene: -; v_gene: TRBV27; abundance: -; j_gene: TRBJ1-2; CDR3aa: CASSPNLRGYTF; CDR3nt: TGTGCCAGCAGTCCTAATCTGCGGGGCTACACCTTC
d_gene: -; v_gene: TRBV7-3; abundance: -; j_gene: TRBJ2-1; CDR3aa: CASSSGRDRGNEQFF; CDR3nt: TGTGCCAGCAGCTCCGGTCGTGATAGGGGGAATGAGCAGTTCTTC
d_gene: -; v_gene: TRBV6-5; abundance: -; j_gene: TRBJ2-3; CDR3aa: CASRKTGHTDTQYF; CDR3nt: TGTGCCAGCAGAAAAACAGGGCACACAGATACGCAGTATTTT
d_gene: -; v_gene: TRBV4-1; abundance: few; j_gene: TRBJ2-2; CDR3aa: CASSQDVGELFF; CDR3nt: TGCGCCAGCAGCCAAGACGTCGGGGAGCTGTTTTTT
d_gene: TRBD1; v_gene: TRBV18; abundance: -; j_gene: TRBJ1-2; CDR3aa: CASAPDRDYGYTF; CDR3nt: TGTGCCAGCGCCCCCGACAGGGACTATGGCTACACCTTC
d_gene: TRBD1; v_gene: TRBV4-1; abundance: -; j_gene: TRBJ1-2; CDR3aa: CASSLRDRGVDGYTF; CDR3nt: TGCGCCAGCAGCCTCCGGGACAGGGGTGTAGATGGCTACACCTTC
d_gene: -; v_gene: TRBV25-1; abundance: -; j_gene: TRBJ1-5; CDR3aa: CASSEGGGNNQPQHF; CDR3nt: TGTGCCAGCAGTGAAGGAGGAGGGAACAATCAGCCCCAGCATTTT
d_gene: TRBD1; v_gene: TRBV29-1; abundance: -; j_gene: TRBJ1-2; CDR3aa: CSVEGLQGLLGYTF; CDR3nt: TGCAGCGTTGAAGGCCTACAGGGGTTGCTTGGCTACACCTTC
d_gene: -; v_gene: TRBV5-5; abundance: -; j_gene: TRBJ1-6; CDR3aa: CASSSGAGSYNSPLHF; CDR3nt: TGTGCCAGCAGCTCCGGTGCTGGCTCCTATAATTCACCCCTCCACTTT
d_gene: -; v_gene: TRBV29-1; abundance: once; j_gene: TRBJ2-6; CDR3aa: CSVEADSGANVLTF; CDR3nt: TGCAGCGTTGAAGCAGACTCTGGGGCCAACGTCCTGACTTTC
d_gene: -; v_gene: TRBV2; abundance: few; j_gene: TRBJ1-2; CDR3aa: CASSGWAAQDYGYTF; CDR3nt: TGTGCCAGCAGTGGGTGGGCAGCCCAGGATTATGGCTACACCTTC